This T cell receptor beta chain was sequenced in a study of T-cell memory formation after mild COVID-19. Study information: TCR clusters largely stayed donor specific.

TCRdb re-analysed the 5' RACE reads in MiXCR, keeping a single row per CDR3 protein. In the table there are about 400,000 distinct CDR3 sequences, 23% of which are singletons. Many counts were recorded for this clonotype. V lost 4 bases, J lost 2 bases, and 8 bases lay in between. CDR3 length equals 13 residues. Germline assignment: CDR1 MNHEY and CDR2 SVGAGI. The sample consisted of PBMCs or a T cell subset sorted from them (not recorded which). The chain combines TRBV6-5 with TRBJ1-1; no clear D. The sequence came from an adult woman who had mild COVID-19 (a few samples of this study predate the infection). Cell type and time point are not known. This CDR3 is CASSLLSNTEAFF. The DNA of the CDR3 is TGTGCCAGCAGTTTGTTATCCAACACTGAAGCTTTCTTT.